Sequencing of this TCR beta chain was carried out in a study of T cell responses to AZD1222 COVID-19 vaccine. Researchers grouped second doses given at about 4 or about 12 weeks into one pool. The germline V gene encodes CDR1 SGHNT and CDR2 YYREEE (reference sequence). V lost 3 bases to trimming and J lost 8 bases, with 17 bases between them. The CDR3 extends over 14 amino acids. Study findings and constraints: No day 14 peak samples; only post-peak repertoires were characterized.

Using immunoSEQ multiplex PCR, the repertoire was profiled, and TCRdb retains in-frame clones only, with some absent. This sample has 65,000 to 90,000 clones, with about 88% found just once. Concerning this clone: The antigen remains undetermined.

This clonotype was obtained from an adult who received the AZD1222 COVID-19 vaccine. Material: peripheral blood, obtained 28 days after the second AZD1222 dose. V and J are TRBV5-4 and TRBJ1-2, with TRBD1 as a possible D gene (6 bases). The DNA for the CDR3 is TGTGCCAGCAGCTCGCGCGGGGGGCTGTTGGGCTACACCTTC. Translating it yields CASSSRGGLLGYTF.